This T cell receptor beta chain was retrieved from a study of blood T cell repertoires in COVID-19. Turning to the study itself: Donors in the United States, Italy and Spain gave samples during acute or convalescent COVID-19. PBMCs, B-cell-depleted T cells, or T cells provided the cDNA or gDNA that made up the material.

Clinical history as reported by participants underpinned cohort assignment. This clone appeared a single time. The method was immunoSEQ multiplex PCR; TCRdb's version includes in-frame clones alone and lacks a portion of them. The data contain under 450,000 clones, roughly nine tenths of them singletons. The length of the CDR3 is 18 residues. Germline CDR1 and CDR2: SGHNT and YYREEE (reference sequence). V was pared by 4 bases and J by 6 bases, with 14 bases of the junction left unmatched. The sequence was obtained from a woman aged 40 to 50 who had been exposed to COVID-19. The specimen was PBMCs or T cells enriched from blood (not recorded which). The chain links TRBV5-4 to TRBJ2-1; 12 nucleotides align to TRBD2. In DNA, the CDR3 is TGTGCCAGCAGCCCGGCGCTAGCGGGAGGGCGTTCGGTCAATGAGCAGTTCTTC. Its translation: CASSPALAGGRSVNEQFF. The variable domain in full, completed from reference TRBV5-4 and TRBJ2-1, reads ETGVTQSPTHLIKTRGQQVTLRCSSQSGHNTVSWYQQALGQGPQFIFQYYREEENGRGNFPPRFSGLQFPNYSSELNVNALELDDSALYLCASSPALAGGRSVNEQFFGPGTRLTVL.